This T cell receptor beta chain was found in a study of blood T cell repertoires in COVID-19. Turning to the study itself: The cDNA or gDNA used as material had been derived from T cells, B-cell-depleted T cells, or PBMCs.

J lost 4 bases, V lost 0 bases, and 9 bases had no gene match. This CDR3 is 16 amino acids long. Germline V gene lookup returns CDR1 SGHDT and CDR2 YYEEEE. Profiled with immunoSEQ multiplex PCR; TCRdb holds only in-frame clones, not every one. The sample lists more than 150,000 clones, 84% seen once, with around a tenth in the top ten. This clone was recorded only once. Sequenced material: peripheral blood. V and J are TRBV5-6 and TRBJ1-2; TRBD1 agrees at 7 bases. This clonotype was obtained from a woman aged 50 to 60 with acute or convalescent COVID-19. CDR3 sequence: CASSLGHEGDSYGYTF. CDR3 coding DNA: TGTGCCAGCAGCTTGGGCCACGAAGGGGACAGCTATGGCTACACCTTC.